Shown below are 23 T cell receptor beta chains from a single sample sequenced in a study of shared clonotypes between healthy human individuals. Assay: immunoSEQ multiplex PCR; the TCRdb copy retains only in-frame clones and omits some. The sample records 2 million to 2.5 million clones, 85% to 95% being singletons. The sample comprised naive CD4+ T cells from PBMCs. Documented subset: CD45RA+ positively selected. Receptors originate from a man younger than 35 in good health. Some clones in this sample may be carry-over from other donors' samples.

The rearrangement uses TRBV7-9 and TRBJ2-1; 10 bases agree with TRBD1. Germline CDR1 and CDR2: SEHNR and FQNEAQ (reference sequence). The CDR3 spans 14 residues. V shed 5 bases and J 8 bases; nucleotides not matched to a gene: 6. CDR3 amino acids: CASSRGQGEYEQFF. CDR3 nucleotide sequence: TGTGCCAGCAGCCGAGGACAGGGGGAATATGAGCAGTTCTTC.

J is TRBJ2-7 and V is TRBV10-3, with TRBD2 matching over 7 bases. The CDR3 consists of 12 residues. Trimming removed 4 bases from V and 13 bases from J; junction bases left unmatched: 10. The germline CDR1 and CDR2 sequences are ENHRY and SYGVKD. The CDR3 spells CAISGGEGPSYF. The CDR3 DNA follows: TGTGCCATCAGTGGGGGGGAGGGGCCCTCCTACTTC.

The sample holds one count of this clone. The chain couples TRBV5-1 to TRBJ2-7; 12 bases match TRBD1. In germline, CDR1 is SGHRS, CDR2 YFSETQ. After removal of 3 bases from V and 2 bases from J, the junction contained 3 bases not matched to a gene. The CDR3 is made up of 15 amino acids. CDR3 amino acids: CASSSRDRGPYEQYF. CDR3 bases: TGCGCCAGCAGCTCCCGGGACAGGGGGCCCTACGAGCAGTACTTC.

In the case of this clone: Other DNA sequences in this sample translate to the same CDR3. The genes are TRBV28 and TRBJ2-7; D is ambiguous. Germline lookup yields CDR1 MDHEN and CDR2 SYDVKM. CDR3 length equals 12 residues. Trimming left V 3 bases short and J 2 bases short, with 5 bases between. CDR3 nucleotide sequence: TGTGCCAGCAGTTTCGGGCCCTACGAGCAGTACTTC. The encoded protein is CASSFGPYEQYF.

The V gene is TRBV27, the J gene TRBJ1-2; a weak D match, TRBD1 (5 bases). CDR1 and CDR2 from the germline V gene are MNHEY and SMNVEV (reference sequence). This CDR3 is 13 amino acids long. V shed 8 bases and J shed 5 bases, with 15 bases lying between them. For the CDR3, the DNA is TGTGCCAGCCACGGCCCCCCAGGGTATGGCTACACCTTC. This codes for CASHGPPGYGYTF.

The gene calls are TRBV23-1 and TRBJ2-7; 8 bases are a match to TRBD1. TRBV23-1 is recorded as an ORF, its role being uncertain. J was trimmed by 1 base and V by 6 bases; bases with no gene match: 8. This CDR3 is 15 amino acids long. The DNA for the CDR3 is TGCGCCAGCAGACCGATAGGACAGGGATCCTACGAGCAGTACTTC. Protein sequence: CASRPIGQGSYEQYF.

In its sample, this clone was seen a few times. This same CDR3 is encoded by further DNA sequences in the sample. V gene TRBV18 combines with J gene TRBJ2-5, with unresolved D. Germline V gene lookup returns CDR1 KGHSH and CDR2 LQKENI. The CDR3 sequence is 11 residues long. V lost 3 bases and J 5 bases, leaving 4 bases between the germline ends. In DNA, the CDR3 is TGTGCCAGCTCACCCTCGGAGACCCAGTACTTC. Protein product: CASSPSETQYF.

This chain links TRBV28 with TRBJ2-1; 9 positions match TRBD2. The CDR3 loop spans 18 amino acids. Looked up from germline, CDR1 is MDHEN and CDR2 is SYDVKM. V gave up 1 base and J gave up 6 bases; unmatched junction bases: 13. The CDR3 region is CASSLLDINSGRFNEQFF. The CDR3 DNA reads as TGTGCCAGCAGTTTATTGGATATAAATAGCGGGAGATTCAATGAGCAGTTCTTC.

For this clone: One end of the junction fails to match germline, which may point to a read error. The genes are TRBV28 and TRBJ1-5; possibly TRBD1 for D (6 bases). CDR3 length: 15 amino acids. Germline lookup yields CDR1 MDHEN and CDR2 SYDVKM. CDR3 sequence: CASSFLSRDNRPQHF. DNA of the CDR3: TGTGCCAGCAGTTTCCTCTCCCGGGACAATCGGCCCCAGCATTTT.

The rearrangement joins TRBV18 to TRBJ1-2; TRBD1 matches 9 bases. V was clipped by 3 bases and J by 3 bases; unmatched bases: 14. Looked up from germline, CDR1 is KGHSH and CDR2 is LQKENI. This CDR3 comprises 18 residues. CDR3 residues: CASSPVPGQGWEDYGYTF. The DNA of the CDR3 is TGTGCCAGCTCACCGGTCCCGGGACAGGGATGGGAGGACTATGGCTACACCTTC.

V gene TRBV7-3 combines with J gene TRBJ2-7, with 7 bases fitting TRBD1. The junction had 14 bases not matched to a gene; V was cut back by 5 bases and J by 7 bases. Germline lookup yields CDR1 SGHTA and CDR2 FQGTGA. The CDR3 has 15 amino acids. The chain's CDR3 is CASSPKGAPLGEQYF. CDR3 sequence (DNA): TGTGCCAGCAGCCCGAAGGGGGCGCCCCTGGGGGAGCAGTACTTC.

This sequence joins TRBV11-2 and TRBJ1-1; D is unclear. CDR3 length: 15 residues. From germline, CDR1 is SGHAT and CDR2 FQNNGV. Trimming took 0 bases from V and 0 from J, leaving 8 bases between them. CDR3 sequence (DNA): TGTGCCAGCAGCTTAGATGCACAGTTGAACACTGAAGCTTTCTTT. Its translation is CASSLDAQLNTEAFF.

The chain recombines TRBV10-1 with TRBJ2-3; 7 positions match TRBD1. The V and J ends lost 5 bases and 1 base, in that order; junction bases with no gene match: 6. The CDR3 loop spans 15 amino acids. The germline V gene has CDR1 WNHNN and CDR2 SYGVQD (reference sequence). CDR3 sequence reads: CASSLRQGRTDTQYF. The CDR3 DNA reads as TGCGCCAGCAGTCTTCGACAGGGTCGCACAGATACGCAGTATTTT.

The chain employs TRBV10-3 and TRBJ1-2; D perhaps matches TRBD1 (5 bases). Germline CDR1 reads ENHRY; CDR2 reads SYGVKD. The V gene lost 0 bases and the J gene lost 8 bases, with 16 bases spanning the gap. The CDR3 is made up of 15 amino acids. The CDR3 spells CAISESSGTIRGYTF. DNA for the CDR3: TGTGCCATCAGTGAGTCCTCAGGGACGATACGAGGCTACACCTTC.

Remarks on this clone: Different DNA sequences within this sample yield the same CDR3. V and J are TRBV5-6 and TRBJ1-1; D remains ambiguous. The CDR3 is 13 amino acids. V was cut by 2 bases and J by 1 base, with 6 bases left in between. Germline V gives CDR1 SGHDT, CDR2 YYEEEE. The CDR3: CASSFWGNTEAFF. Written as DNA, the CDR3 is TGTGCCAGCAGCTTCTGGGGGAACACTGAAGCTTTCTTT.

The chain is built from TRBV2 and TRBJ1-1, with D maybe TRBD1 (6 bases). CDR3 size: 16 residues. Germline values: CDR1 SNHLY, CDR2 FYNNEI. V lost 8 bases, J lost 4 bases, and 23 bases lay in between. The CDR3 DNA sequence: TGTGCCAGCTCTAGCGACAGGCCAGGGCTCGGCACTGAAGCTTTCTTT. Translated, it gives CASSSDRPGLGTEAFF.

This sequence joins TRBV27 and TRBJ1-2; D remains unclear. The V end was cut by 4 bases, the J end by 7 bases, with 22 bases between. In germline, CDR1 is MNHEY, CDR2 SMNVEV (reference sequence). The CDR3 loop spans 16 amino acids. The CDR3 DNA reads TGTGCCAGCAGTTCCTTCGGGGTCGCCCTCTTAGGTGGCTACACCTTC. Amino acids: CASSSFGVALLGGYTF.

V and J are TRBV11-2 and TRBJ2-3; 9 nucleotides line up with TRBD1. J was trimmed by 10 bases and V by 3 bases; bases with no gene match: 11. Germline V gives CDR1 SGHAT, CDR2 FQNNGV. CDR3 length: 15 residues. In DNA, the CDR3 is TGTGCCAGCAGCTTTAACCGGGACAGGGCCTATGCGCAGTATTTT. It translates to CASSFNRDRAYAQYF.

This clone has only one observation. The sample holds other DNA sequences that translate to the same CDR3. V and J are TRBV7-2 and TRBJ2-3, with a possible D match to TRBD1 (6 bases). Germline V gives CDR1 SGHTA, CDR2 FQGNSA. The CDR3 is made up of 13 amino acids. Deletions cut 5 bases from V and 4 bases from J, with 10 bases between. Here the CDR3 reads CASSIQGADTQYF. CDR3 sequence (DNA): TGTGCCAGCAGCATACAGGGAGCAGATACGCAGTATTTT.

This chain uses TRBV9 with TRBJ1-1; 9 nucleotides match TRBD1. Germline V lookup: CDR1 SGDLS, CDR2 YYNGEE. There are 15 residues in the CDR3. V lost 4 bases, J lost 2 bases, and 6 bases stayed unmatched. DNA for the CDR3: TGTGCCAGCAGCCCACAGGGGGCGCTTAACACTGAAGCTTTCTTT. Translating gives CASSPQGALNTEAFF.

This chain connects TRBV5-1 to TRBJ2-1, with a tentative D call TRBD2 (5 bases). V shed 0 bases and J shed 7 bases, with 17 bases lying between them. This CDR3 is built from 16 residues. Germline values: CDR1 SGHRS, CDR2 YFSETQ. CDR3 DNA: TGCGCCAGCAGCTTGGGACCCGGGGTGAGGAGGAATGAGCAGTTCTTC. It codes for CASSLGPGVRRNEQFF.

V usage is TRBV7-8 and J usage is TRBJ2-1, with TRBD2 as a possible D gene (6 bases). The CDR3 is 12 residues long. CDR1 is SGHVS, CDR2 FQNEAQ, per germline. The V end lost 4 bases, the J end lost 12 bases, and 13 bases lay between the germline ends. For the CDR3, the DNA is TGTGCCAGCAGCTCCACCCGGGAGTGGCAGTTCTTC. Translation gives CASSSTREWQFF.

The chain combines TRBV9 with TRBJ2-6; the D is unclear. The V and J ends lost 2 bases and 2 bases respectively, with 5 bases between them. The CDR3 is 14 amino acids. The germline V gene encodes CDR1 SGDLS and CDR2 YYNGEE. The CDR3 region is CASSVTAGANVLTF. In DNA, the CDR3 is TGTGCCAGCAGCGTTACGGCTGGGGCCAACGTCCTGACTTTC.